This is a list of T cell receptor beta chains from one sample in a study of blood T cells in healthy people across ages. TCRdb called the 5' RACE reads again in MiXCR, with one record for every CDR3 protein. The sample lists 1.5 million to 2 million distinct CDR3 sequences, 28% occurring once. Sequencing input: blood. The receptor source for this set is a woman aged 30 to 39 in good health. CDR3s include the opening cysteine and the closing phenylalanine or tryptophan. Each record gives: D gene, clone size, J gene, V gene, CDR3 DNA, CDR3 protein. A D gene is named only where the DNA matches it firmly. Not all rows give a size; the values are once, few, many and, for expanded clones, a class.

d_call: TRBD1
clone_size: few
j_call: TRBJ2-7
v_call: TRBV14
cdr3_nt: TGTGCCAGTAGCCAGAGGACAGGGTTTCGCTACGAGCAGTACTTC
cdr3_aa: CASSQRTGFRYEQYF

d_call: -
clone_size: few
j_call: TRBJ1-1
v_call: TRBV4-3
cdr3_nt: TGCGCCAGCAGCCAAGATCGTTCCACGGATGAAAAAGCTTTCTTT
cdr3_aa: CASSQDRSTDEKAFF

d_call: TRBD2
clone_size: many
j_call: TRBJ2-3
v_call: TRBV29-1
cdr3_nt: TGCAGCGTTGACCCGGGGGGATCCACAGATACGCAGTATTTT
cdr3_aa: CSVDPGGSTDTQYF

d_call: -
clone_size: -
j_call: TRBJ2-3
v_call: TRBV4-2
cdr3_nt: TGTGCCAGCACAGGGCCAGATGCGCAGTATTTT
cdr3_aa: CASTGPDAQYF

d_call: TRBD1
clone_size: many
j_call: TRBJ2-7
v_call: TRBV6-5
cdr3_nt: TGTGCCAGCGGTAGAGGACAGGGCTCCTACGAGCAGTACTTC
cdr3_aa: CASGRGQGSYEQYF

d_call: TRBD1
clone_size: many
j_call: TRBJ2-7
v_call: TRBV29-1
cdr3_nt: TGCAGCGTTGTGGTCCTCGGGACAGGTGGCTCCTACGAGCAGTACTTC
cdr3_aa: CSVVVLGTGGSYEQYF

d_call: -
clone_size: many
j_call: TRBJ1-6
v_call: TRBV2
cdr3_nt: TGTGCCAGCAGACAGGATAATTCACCCCTCCACTTT
cdr3_aa: CASRQDNSPLHF

d_call: -
clone_size: -
j_call: TRBJ2-3
v_call: TRBV12-3/TRBV12-4
cdr3_nt: TGTGCCAGCAGGTCTGCCTCCCATACGCAGTATTTT
cdr3_aa: CASRSASHTQYF

d_call: -
clone_size: -
j_call: TRBJ2-4
v_call: TRBV5-1
cdr3_nt: TGCGCCAGCAGCTTGAGGTATGCGCAAAACATTCAGTACTTC
cdr3_aa: CASSLRYAQNIQYF

d_call: -
clone_size: -
j_call: TRBJ2-5
v_call: TRBV7-8
cdr3_nt: TGTGCCAGCAGTAAGCGGCGCGGGGCAACCCAAGAGACCCAGTACTTC
cdr3_aa: CASSKRRGATQETQYF

d_call: -
clone_size: few
j_call: TRBJ2-1
v_call: TRBV29-1
cdr3_nt: TGCAGCGTTGAAGCCCTCGGGACTTCCTCCTACAATGAGCAGTTCTTC
cdr3_aa: CSVEALGTSSYNEQFF

d_call: TRBD1
clone_size: -
j_call: TRBJ1-4
v_call: TRBV5-6
cdr3_nt: TGTGCCAGCAGCTTCTTGACAGGGGAATATGGTGAAAAACTGTTTTTT
cdr3_aa: CASSFLTGEYGEKLFF

d_call: -
clone_size: -
j_call: TRBJ2-1
v_call: TRBV12-5
cdr3_nt: TGTGCTACCTTCAGGGGCCACCTTCGAGATGAGCAGTTCTTC
cdr3_aa: CATFRGHLRDEQFF

d_call: TRBD1
clone_size: -
j_call: TRBJ1-2
v_call: TRBV9
cdr3_nt: TGTGCCAGCAGCCCCTTTACCGGGACAGGGTTTAACCATGGCTACACCTTC
cdr3_aa: CASSPFTGTGFNHGYTF

d_call: -
clone_size: few
j_call: TRBJ2-3
v_call: TRBV20-1
cdr3_nt: TGCAGTGCTAGGTCTGACGTCACAGATACGCAGTATTTT
cdr3_aa: CSARSDVTDTQYF

d_call: -
clone_size: -
j_call: TRBJ1-2
v_call: TRBV12-3/TRBV12-4
cdr3_nt: TGTGCCAGCAGTTTAGGGACGGGAATCCATTCTAACTATGGCTACACCTTC
cdr3_aa: CASSLGTGIHSNYGYTF

d_call: TRBD1
clone_size: -
j_call: TRBJ1-5
v_call: TRBV15
cdr3_nt: TGTGCCGCCAGCAGCCGAAACTCGGGACAGCGTTATCAGCCCCAGCATTTT
cdr3_aa: CAASSRNSGQRYQPQHF

d_call: -
clone_size: -
j_call: TRBJ1-1
v_call: TRBV18
cdr3_nt: TGTGCCAGCTCACCAAGTCTGGAGAACACTGAAGCTTTCTTT
cdr3_aa: CASSPSLENTEAFF

d_call: -
clone_size: -
j_call: TRBJ2-1
v_call: TRBV29-1
cdr3_nt: TGCAGCGTTGACAGGCCTACTGAGAGCTCCTACAATGAGCAGTTCTTC
cdr3_aa: CSVDRPTESSYNEQFF

d_call: -
clone_size: -
j_call: TRBJ2-3
v_call: TRBV5-1
cdr3_nt: TGCGCCAGCAGCTTGGCCGTCGGGGGACCAGATACGCAGTATTTT
cdr3_aa: CASSLAVGGPDTQYF

d_call: -
clone_size: -
j_call: TRBJ2-1
v_call: TRBV10-3
cdr3_nt: TGTGCCATCAGTGAGGGGAGCGGCAGCTCCTACAATGAGCAGTTCTTC
cdr3_aa: CAISEGSGSSYNEQFF

d_call: TRBD2
clone_size: many
j_call: TRBJ2-1
v_call: TRBV5-1
cdr3_nt: TGCGCCAGCAGCGCAGGACTAGCTGAGAATGAGCAGTTCTTC
cdr3_aa: CASSAGLAENEQFF

d_call: TRBD1
clone_size: -
j_call: TRBJ2-1
v_call: TRBV5-5
cdr3_nt: TGTGCCAGCAGCTTCGGGACAGAGCTTGAGCAGTTCTTC
cdr3_aa: CASSFGTELEQFF

d_call: -
clone_size: -
j_call: TRBJ2-2
v_call: TRBV5-1
cdr3_nt: TGCGCCAGCAGCATCGGAGGCACCGGGGAGCGGTTTTTT
cdr3_aa: CASSIGGTGERFF

d_call: TRBD2
clone_size: -
j_call: TRBJ2-1
v_call: TRBV3-1
cdr3_nt: TGTGCCAGCCAAGTTTCGTCGGGACTAGCGGGAGGGCCACAGTTCTTC
cdr3_aa: CASQVSSGLAGGPQFF

d_call: TRBD2
clone_size: -
j_call: TRBJ2-1
v_call: TRBV6-2/TRBV6-3
cdr3_nt: TGTGCCAGCAGGTCACCGTTTTTCTCGGGGGGGCAGAATGAGCAGTTCTTC
cdr3_aa: CASRSPFFSGGQNEQFF

d_call: -
clone_size: once
j_call: TRBJ2-3
v_call: TRBV6-6
cdr3_nt: TGTGCCAGCAGACCGTCTTTCCTTGGGGGGACAGATACGCAGTATTTT
cdr3_aa: CASRPSFLGGTDTQYF

d_call: -
clone_size: -
j_call: TRBJ2-3
v_call: TRBV4-1
cdr3_nt: TGCGCCAGCAGCCAAGTTGGTGGTTGGCAGTATTTT
cdr3_aa: CASSQVGGWQYF

d_call: -
clone_size: -
j_call: TRBJ1-2
v_call: TRBV28
cdr3_nt: TGTGCCAGCAGTTCACCCTCCGGGACGGATTATGGCTACACCTTC
cdr3_aa: CASSSPSGTDYGYTF

d_call: TRBD1
clone_size: -
j_call: TRBJ2-4
v_call: TRBV11-1
cdr3_nt: TGTGCCAGCAGCATGGATGTAGTCGGGGACAGACTCGAGGTAGCCAAAAACATTCAGTACTTC
cdr3_aa: CASSMDVVGDRLEVAKNIQYF

d_call: -
clone_size: few
j_call: TRBJ2-7
v_call: TRBV3-1
cdr3_nt: TGTGCCAGCAGCCAAGGGAAATGGGTGCAGTACTTC
cdr3_aa: CASSQGKWVQYF

d_call: -
clone_size: few
j_call: TRBJ1-2
v_call: TRBV21-1
cdr3_nt: TGTGCCAGCAGCCAATGGACAGGGCTTTTATATGGCTACACCTTC
cdr3_aa: CASSQWTGLLYGYTF

d_call: TRBD1
clone_size: many
j_call: TRBJ2-7
v_call: TRBV6-1
cdr3_nt: TGTGCCAGCAGTGGGGGGACAGGAGTTTCCTACGAGCAGTACTTC
cdr3_aa: CASSGGTGVSYEQYF

d_call: -
clone_size: -
j_call: TRBJ2-1
v_call: TRBV13
cdr3_nt: TGTGCCAGCAGCGGAAGGGGGGGCCCTTCGGATGAGCAGTTCTTC
cdr3_aa: CASSGRGGPSDEQFF

d_call: TRBD2
clone_size: -
j_call: TRBJ2-5
v_call: TRBV7-2
cdr3_nt: TGTGCCAGCAGCTCGGGTCCTAGCGGGAGCGGGACCCAGTACTTC
cdr3_aa: CASSSGPSGSGTQYF

d_call: TRBD1
clone_size: many
j_call: TRBJ2-1
v_call: TRBV29-1
cdr3_nt: TGCAGCGCTGTGGGGGACAGGGGGATCTACAATGAGCAGTTCTTC
cdr3_aa: CSAVGDRGIYNEQFF

d_call: -
clone_size: -
j_call: TRBJ1-4
v_call: TRBV20-1
cdr3_nt: TGCAGTGCTAGTGACATGACGGGGAGGGTCAATGAAAAACTGTTTTTT
cdr3_aa: CSASDMTGRVNEKLFF

d_call: TRBD2
clone_size: few
j_call: TRBJ2-7
v_call: TRBV12-3/TRBV12-4
cdr3_nt: TGTGCCAGCAGTTTAAGACGCGGGGGGAAAGACGAGCAGTACTTC
cdr3_aa: CASSLRRGGKDEQYF